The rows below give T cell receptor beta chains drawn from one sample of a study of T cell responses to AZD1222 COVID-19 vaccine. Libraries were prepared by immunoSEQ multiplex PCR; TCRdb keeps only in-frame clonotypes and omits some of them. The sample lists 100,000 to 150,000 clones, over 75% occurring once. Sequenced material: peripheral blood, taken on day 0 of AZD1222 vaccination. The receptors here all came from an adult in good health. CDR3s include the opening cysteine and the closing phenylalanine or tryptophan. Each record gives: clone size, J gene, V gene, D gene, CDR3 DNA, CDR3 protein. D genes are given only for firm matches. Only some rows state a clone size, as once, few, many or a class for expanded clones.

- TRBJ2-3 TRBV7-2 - TGTGCCAGCAGCTTATATCGGAAGGCAGATACGCAGTATTTT CASSLYRKADTQYF
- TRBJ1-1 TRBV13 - TGTGCCAGCAGCATGGGACGGCTGAACACTGAAGCTTTCTTT CASSMGRLNTEAFF
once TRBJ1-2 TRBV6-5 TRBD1 TGTGCCAGCAGTTACTCGATAGGACAGGGGAGCTATGGCTACACCTTC CASSYSIGQGSYGYTF
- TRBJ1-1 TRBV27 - TGTGCCAGCAGCCCCTTTCTAGTCCGAACCGGGACCGAGAACACTGAAGCTTTCTTT CASSPFLVRTGTENTEAFF
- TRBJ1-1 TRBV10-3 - TGTGCCATCAGTGAGTCTCGGAGTCCCACTGAAGCTTTCTTT CAISESRSPTEAFF
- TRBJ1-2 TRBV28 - TGTGCCAGCAGCCGTCCGAGCAGCACTAACTATGGCTACACCTTC CASSRPSSTNYGYTF
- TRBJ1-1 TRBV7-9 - TGTGCCAGCAGCTTAGGACTCACACCCTTGACGAACACTGAAGCTTTCTTT CASSLGLTPLTNTEAFF
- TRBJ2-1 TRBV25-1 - TGTGCCAGCAGTGTCCCCTCTGAGCAGTTCTTC CASSVPSEQFF
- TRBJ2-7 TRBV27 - TGTGCCAGCAGTTTACTGCGGGACTTTTACGAGCAGTACTTC CASSLLRDFYEQYF
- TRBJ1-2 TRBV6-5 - TGTGCCAGCAGTACGACAGCGGAGTATGGCTACACCTTC CASSTTAEYGYTF
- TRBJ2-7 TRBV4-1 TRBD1 TGCGCCAGCAGCCTGAGACAGGGGTGGGGAGGCTACGAGCAGTACTTC CASSLRQGWGGYEQYF
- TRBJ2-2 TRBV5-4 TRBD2 TGTGCCAGCAGCTTGGGGGCTAGCGGATTGAGGGAGCTGTTTTTT CASSLGASGLRELFF
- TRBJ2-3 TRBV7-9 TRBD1 TGTGCCAGCAGCTTGGGACAGGACGTCACAGATACGCAGTATTTT CASSLGQDVTDTQYF
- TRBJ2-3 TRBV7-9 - TGTGCCAGCCAAATCCCGGGTACGCAGTATTTT CASQIPGTQYF
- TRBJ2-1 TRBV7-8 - TGTGCCAGCAGCTTAGCCTTAACCGATTCCTACAATGAGCAGTTCTTC CASSLALTDSYNEQFF
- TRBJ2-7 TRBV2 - TGTGCCAGCAGTAATCTCCCAGACTACGAGCAGTACTTC CASSNLPDYEQYF
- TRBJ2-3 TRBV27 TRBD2 TGTGCCAGCAGGATTACTAGCGGGGGACTCACAGATACGCAGTATTTT CASRITSGGLTDTQYF
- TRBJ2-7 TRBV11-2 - TGTGCCAGCAGCTTACCGACAGGAAGCTACGAGCAGTACTTC CASSLPTGSYEQYF
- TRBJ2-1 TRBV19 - TGTGCCAGTAGTATGACGGGACGCCGGGTTGAGCAGTTCTTC CASSMTGRRVEQFF
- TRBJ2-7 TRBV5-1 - TGCGCCAGCAGCTTGGCCGGTCGGGGGAGATACGAGCAGTACTTC CASSLAGRGRYEQYF
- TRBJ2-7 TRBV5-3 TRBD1 TGTGCCAGAAGCCCCCGGACAGGAAACAGCGAGCAGTACTTC CARSPRTGNSEQYF
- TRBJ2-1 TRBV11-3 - TGTGCCAGCAGCTACCGGACAGATAATGAGCAGTTCTTC CASSYRTDNEQFF
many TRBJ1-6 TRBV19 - TGTGCCGTCGGCTCCTATAATTCACCCCTCCACTTT CAVGSYNSPLHF
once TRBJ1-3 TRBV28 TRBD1 TGTGCCAGCAGTCCCCGGACAGGGGATGGAAACACCATATATTTT CASSPRTGDGNTIYF
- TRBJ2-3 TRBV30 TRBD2 TGTGCCTGGAGTCGGGGGGCAGATACGCAGTATTTT CAWSRGADTQYF